The present entry profiles one T cell receptor (beta chain) with its context. The data stem from a study of blood T cell repertoires in COVID-19. At the level of the study: From the United States, Italy and Spain came samples of acute and convalescent COVID-19. The cDNA or gDNA used as material had been derived from T cells, B-cell-depleted T cells, or PBMCs.

Enrollment of patients from Seattle took place during active infection, with longitudinal follow-up. In the source study's methods: Amplification with reference gene primers provided the estimates of nucleated cell counts. TCRdb's table, derived via immunoSEQ multiplex PCR, lists solely in-frame clones and lacks some. The V and J calls and clone size were taken over from that table, and D and trimming were inferred from the DNA. The table lists some 220,000 clones, 82% of them singletons. Sequencing was done on a sample of peripheral blood. The TCR sequence derives from a woman between 65 and 79 years old with COVID-19, enrolled during active disease.

The CDR3 protein is CASSARQGADNSPLHF. The CDR3 bases are TGTGCCAGCAGCGCGAGACAGGGGGCCGATAATTCACCCCTCCACTTT. The chain carries TRBV9 and TRBJ1-6, with TRBD1 matching over 10 bases. Germline V gene lookup returns CDR1 SGDLS and CDR2 YYNGEE. The CDR3 is 16 residues long. Trimming cost V 3 bases and J 5 bases; bases outside gene matches: 5.